This T cell receptor (beta chain) emerged from a study of shared clonotypes between healthy human individuals. For the study at large: Per donor, CD8 memory used one plate, CD8 naive used two, CD4 memory used three and CD4 naive used three.

Splitting of CD4+ cells produced CD45RA+ naive and CD45RA-negative memory subsets. V was pared by 4 bases and J by 8 bases, with 17 bases of the junction left unmatched. CDR3 length equals 16 residues. Germline CDR1 SGHDT, CDR2 YYEEEE. Study outcomes and limitations: Blood alone was sampled, and tissue repertoires likely differ.

Researchers divided each subset's genomic DNA evenly across several immunoSEQ plates. Profiled with immunoSEQ multiplex PCR; TCRdb holds only in-frame clones, not every one. In the table there are approximately 240,000 clones, over 60% of which are singletons. Of note for this clone: Its antigen is as yet unknown.

The receptor's source is a man aged 25-45 years in good health. The J gene is TRBJ1-1, the V gene TRBV5-6; 7 bases agree with TRBD1. The sequenced sample was memory CD4+ T cells sorted from blood. Subset given: CD45RA-negative fraction. DNA of the CDR3: TGTGCCAGCAGCCCCCGCGGGACAGTCCTTACGAGCGAAGCTTTCTTT. Amino acid sequence: CASSPRGTVLTSEAFF.